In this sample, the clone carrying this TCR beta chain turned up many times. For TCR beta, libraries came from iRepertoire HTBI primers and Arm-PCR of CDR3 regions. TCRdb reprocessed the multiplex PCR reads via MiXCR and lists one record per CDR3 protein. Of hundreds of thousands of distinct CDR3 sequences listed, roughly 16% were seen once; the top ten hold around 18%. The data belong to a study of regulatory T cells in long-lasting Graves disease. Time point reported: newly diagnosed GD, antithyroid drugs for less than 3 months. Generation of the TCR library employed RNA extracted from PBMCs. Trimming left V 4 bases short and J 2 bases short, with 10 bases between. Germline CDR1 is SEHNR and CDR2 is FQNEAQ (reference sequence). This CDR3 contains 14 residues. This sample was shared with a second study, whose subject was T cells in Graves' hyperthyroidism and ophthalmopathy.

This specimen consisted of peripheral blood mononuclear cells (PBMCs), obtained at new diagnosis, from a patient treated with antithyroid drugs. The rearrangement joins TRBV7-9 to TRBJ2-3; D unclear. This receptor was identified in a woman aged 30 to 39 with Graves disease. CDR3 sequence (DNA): TGTGCCAGCAGCTACCCGCTGCTCACAGATACGCAGTATTTT. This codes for CASSYPLLTDTQYF.